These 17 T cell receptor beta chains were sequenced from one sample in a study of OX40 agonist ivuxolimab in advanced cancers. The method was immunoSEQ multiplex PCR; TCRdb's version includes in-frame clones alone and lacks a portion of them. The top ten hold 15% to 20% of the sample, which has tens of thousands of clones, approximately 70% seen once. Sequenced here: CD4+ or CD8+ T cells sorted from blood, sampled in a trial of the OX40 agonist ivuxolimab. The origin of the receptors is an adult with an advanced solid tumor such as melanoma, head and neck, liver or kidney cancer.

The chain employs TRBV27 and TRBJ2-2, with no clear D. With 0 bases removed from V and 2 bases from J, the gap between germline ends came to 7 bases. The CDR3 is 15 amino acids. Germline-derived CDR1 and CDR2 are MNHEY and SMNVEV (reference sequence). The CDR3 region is CASSLSTANTGELFF. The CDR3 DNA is TGTGCCAGCAGTTTATCTACAGCTAACACCGGGGAGCTGTTTTTT.

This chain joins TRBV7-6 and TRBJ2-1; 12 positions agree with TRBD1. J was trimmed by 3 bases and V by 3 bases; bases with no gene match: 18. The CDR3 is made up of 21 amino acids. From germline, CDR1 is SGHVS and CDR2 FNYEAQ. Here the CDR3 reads CASSFPEGQGAASGGYNEQFF. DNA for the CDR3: TGTGCCAGCAGCTTTCCGGAGGGACAGGGGGCGGCTAGCGGGGGCTACAATGAGCAGTTCTTC.

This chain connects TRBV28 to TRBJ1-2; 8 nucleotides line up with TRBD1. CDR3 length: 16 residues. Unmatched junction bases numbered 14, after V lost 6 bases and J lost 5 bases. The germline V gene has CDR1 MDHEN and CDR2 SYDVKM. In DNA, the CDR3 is TGTGCCAGCAGCCCGGACAGGGAATTAGTCGAGTATGGCTACACCTTC. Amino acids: CASSPDRELVEYGYTF.

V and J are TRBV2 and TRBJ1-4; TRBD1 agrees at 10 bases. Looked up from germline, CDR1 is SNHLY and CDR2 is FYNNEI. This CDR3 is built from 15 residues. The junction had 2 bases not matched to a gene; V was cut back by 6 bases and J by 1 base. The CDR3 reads CASSGQGGTNEKLFF. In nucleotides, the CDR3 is TGTGCCAGCAGCGGACAGGGGGGAACTAATGAAAAACTGTTTTTT.

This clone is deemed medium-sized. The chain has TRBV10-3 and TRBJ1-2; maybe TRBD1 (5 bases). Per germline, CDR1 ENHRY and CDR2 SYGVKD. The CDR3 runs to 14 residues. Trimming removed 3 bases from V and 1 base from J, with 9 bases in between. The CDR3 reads CAISDLDSNYGYTF. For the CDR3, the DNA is TGTGCCATCAGTGATTTAGACAGTAACTATGGCTACACCTTC.

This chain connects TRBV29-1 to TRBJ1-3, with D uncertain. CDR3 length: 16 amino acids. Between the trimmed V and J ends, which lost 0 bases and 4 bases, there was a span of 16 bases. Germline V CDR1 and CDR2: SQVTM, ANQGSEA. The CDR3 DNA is TGCAGCGTTGAAGATCTTTTTGGAGGGAAAGGAAACACCATATATTTT. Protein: CSVEDLFGGKGNTIYF.

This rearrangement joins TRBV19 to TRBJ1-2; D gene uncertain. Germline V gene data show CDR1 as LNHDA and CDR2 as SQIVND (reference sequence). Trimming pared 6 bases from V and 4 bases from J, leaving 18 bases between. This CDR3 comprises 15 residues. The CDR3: CASSQSTPSRYGYTF. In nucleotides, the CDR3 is TGTGCCAGTAGCCAATCTACGCCTTCGCGCTATGGCTACACCTTC.

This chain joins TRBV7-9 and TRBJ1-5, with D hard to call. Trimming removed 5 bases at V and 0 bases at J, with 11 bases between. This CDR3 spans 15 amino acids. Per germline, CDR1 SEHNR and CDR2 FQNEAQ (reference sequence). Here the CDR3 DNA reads TGTGCCAGCAGCCCCTCACAGAATAGCAATCAGCCCCAGCATTTT. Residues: CASSPSQNSNQPQHF.

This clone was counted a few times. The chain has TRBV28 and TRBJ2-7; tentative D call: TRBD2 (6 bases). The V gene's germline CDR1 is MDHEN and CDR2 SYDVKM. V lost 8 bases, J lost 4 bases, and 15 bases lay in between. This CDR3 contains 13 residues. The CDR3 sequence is CASGAGLTYEQYF. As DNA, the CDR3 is TGTGCCAGCGGGGCGGGACTCACATACGAGCAGTACTTC. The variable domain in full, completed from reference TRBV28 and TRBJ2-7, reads DVKVTQSSRYLVKRTGEKVFLECVQDMDHENMFWYRQDPGLGLRLIYFSYDVKMKEKGDIPEGYSVSREKKERFSLILESASTNQTSMYLCASGAGLTYEQYFGPGTRLTVT.

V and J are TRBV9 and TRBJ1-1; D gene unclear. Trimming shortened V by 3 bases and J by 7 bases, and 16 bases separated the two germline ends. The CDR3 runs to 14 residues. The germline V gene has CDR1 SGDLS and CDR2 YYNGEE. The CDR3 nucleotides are TGTGCCAGCAGCGAATCCGGGCTCTTGAATGAAGCTTTCTTT. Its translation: CASSESGLLNEAFF. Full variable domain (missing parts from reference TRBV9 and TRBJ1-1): DSGVTQTPKHLITATGQRVTLRCSPRSGDLSVYWYQQSLDQGLQFLIQYYNGEERAKGNILERFSAQQFPDLHSELNLSSLELGDSALYFCASSESGLLNEAFFGQGTRLTVV.

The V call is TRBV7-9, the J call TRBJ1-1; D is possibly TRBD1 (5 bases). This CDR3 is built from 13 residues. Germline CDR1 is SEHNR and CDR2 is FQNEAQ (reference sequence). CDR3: CAITGIGNTEAFF. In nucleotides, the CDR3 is TGTGCAATAACAGGCATCGGGAACACTGAAGCTTTCTTT.

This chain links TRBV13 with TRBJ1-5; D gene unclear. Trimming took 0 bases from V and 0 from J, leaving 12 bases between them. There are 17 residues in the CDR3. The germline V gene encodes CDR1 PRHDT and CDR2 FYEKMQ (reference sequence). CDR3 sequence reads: CASSLGGLGISNQPQHF. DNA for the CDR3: TGTGCCAGCAGCTTAGGAGGCCTCGGGATTAGCAATCAGCCCCAGCATTTT. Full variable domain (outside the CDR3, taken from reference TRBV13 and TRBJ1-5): AAGVIQSPRHLIKEKRETATLKCYPIPRHDTVYWYQQGPGQDPQFLISFYEKMQSDKGSIPDRFSAQQFSDYHSELNMSSLELGDSALYFCASSLGGLGISNQPQHFGDGTRLSIL.

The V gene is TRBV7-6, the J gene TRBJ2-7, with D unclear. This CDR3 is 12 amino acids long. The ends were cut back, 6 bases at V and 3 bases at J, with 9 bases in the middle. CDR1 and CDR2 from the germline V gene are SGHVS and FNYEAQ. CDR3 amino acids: CASSGDGYEQYF. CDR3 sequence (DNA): TGTGCCAGCAGTGGAGACGGCTACGAGCAGTACTTC.

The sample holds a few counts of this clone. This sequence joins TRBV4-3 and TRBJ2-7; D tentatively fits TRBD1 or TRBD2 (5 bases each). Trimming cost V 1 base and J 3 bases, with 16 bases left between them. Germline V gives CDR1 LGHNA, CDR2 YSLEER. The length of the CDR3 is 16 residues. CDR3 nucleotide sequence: TGCGCCAGCAGCCAAGCGTGGGACCGGGAAAACTACGAGCAGTACTTC. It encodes CASSQAWDRENYEQYF.

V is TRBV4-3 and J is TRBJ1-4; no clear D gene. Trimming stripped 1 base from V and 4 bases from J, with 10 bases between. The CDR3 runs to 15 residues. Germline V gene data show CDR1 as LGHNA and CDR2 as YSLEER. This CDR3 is CASSQGTAFNEKLFF. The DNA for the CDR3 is TGCGCCAGCAGCCAAGGGACGGCCTTTAATGAAAAACTGTTTTTT.

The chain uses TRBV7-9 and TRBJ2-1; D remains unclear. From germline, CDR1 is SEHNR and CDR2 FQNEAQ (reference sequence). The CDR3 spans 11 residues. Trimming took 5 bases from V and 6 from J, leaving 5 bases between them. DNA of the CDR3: TGTGCCAGCAGCCAGGCCAATGAGCAGTTCTTC. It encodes CASSQANEQFF.

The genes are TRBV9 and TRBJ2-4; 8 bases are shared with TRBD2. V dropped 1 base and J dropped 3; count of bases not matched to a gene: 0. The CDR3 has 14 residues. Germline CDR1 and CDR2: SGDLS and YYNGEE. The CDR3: CASSVSGSKNIQYF. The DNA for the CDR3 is TGTGCCAGCAGCGTAAGCGGGAGCAAAAACATTCAGTACTTC.